This TCR beta chain was recovered during a study of control samples from healthy donors and cancer patients (dated by TCRdb to the early 2020s). About this clone: Its antigen is currently not known. Base qualities are not at hand, and no much larger clone is one base apart.

The library came from the immunoSEQ multiplex PCR assay. What TCRdb holds here is the immuneACCESS table cut down to in-frame rearrangements. Part of the clones is not present; checked against another copy, under half of the missing clones reflect an unresolved V gene, and the others are unexplained. In this sample the table shows about 74,000 clones, 70% to 90% of which occur a single time. Around 6% of the sample lies in the top ten. V drops 2 bases and J drops 4 bases, leaving 1 base in between. The CDR3 starts with the cysteine, ends with the phenylalanine, and has 11 residues. Of the read, only the CDR3 DNA is kept; its 33 bases are in frame from base 1. The germline V gene sets CDR1 to SGHDT and CDR2 to YYEEEE.

The receptor was derived from a woman aged 50 to 60 in good health. The rearranged segments are TRBV5-6 and TRBJ2-1; no D segment can be confidently identified. The sample was blood. The sequenced DNA: TGTGCCAGCAGCTTTTACAATGAGCAGTTCTTC. It encodes CASSFYNEQFF.